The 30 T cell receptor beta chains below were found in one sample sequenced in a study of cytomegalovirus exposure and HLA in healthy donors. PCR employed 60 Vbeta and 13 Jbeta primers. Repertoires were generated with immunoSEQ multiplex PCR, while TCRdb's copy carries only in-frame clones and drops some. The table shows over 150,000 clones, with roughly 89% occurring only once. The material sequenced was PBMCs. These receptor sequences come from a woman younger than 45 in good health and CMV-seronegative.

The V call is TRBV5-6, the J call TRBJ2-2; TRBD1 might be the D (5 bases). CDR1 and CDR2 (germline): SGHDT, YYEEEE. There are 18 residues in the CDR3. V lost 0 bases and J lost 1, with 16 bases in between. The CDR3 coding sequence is TGTGCCAGCAGCTTGGAGAGTACAGGTTGGGGGAACACCGGGGAGCTGTTTTTT. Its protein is CASSLESTGWGNTGELFF.

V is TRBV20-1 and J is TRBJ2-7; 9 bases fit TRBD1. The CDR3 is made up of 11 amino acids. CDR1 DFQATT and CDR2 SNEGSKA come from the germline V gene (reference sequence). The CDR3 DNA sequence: TGCAGCGGACAGGGGATATACGAGCAGTACTTC. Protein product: CSGQGIYEQYF.

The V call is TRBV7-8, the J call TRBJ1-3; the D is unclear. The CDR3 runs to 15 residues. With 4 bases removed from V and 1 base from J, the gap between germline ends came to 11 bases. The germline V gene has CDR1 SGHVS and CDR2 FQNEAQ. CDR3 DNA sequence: TGTGCCAGCAGCTCCCCGAGATCGTCTGGAAACACCATATATTTT. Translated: CASSSPRSSGNTIYF.

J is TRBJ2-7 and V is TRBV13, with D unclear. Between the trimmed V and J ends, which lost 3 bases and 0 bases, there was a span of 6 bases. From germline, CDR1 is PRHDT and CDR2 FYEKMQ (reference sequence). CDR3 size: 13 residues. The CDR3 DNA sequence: TGTGCCAGCAGCTTCCCACACTCCTACGAGCAGTACTTC. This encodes CASSFPHSYEQYF.

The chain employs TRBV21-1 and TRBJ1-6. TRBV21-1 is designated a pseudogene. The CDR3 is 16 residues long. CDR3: CASSNRPNRVQGPLHF. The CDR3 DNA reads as TGTGCCAGCAGCAACCGCCCGAATCGGGTCCAAGGACCCCTCCACTTT.

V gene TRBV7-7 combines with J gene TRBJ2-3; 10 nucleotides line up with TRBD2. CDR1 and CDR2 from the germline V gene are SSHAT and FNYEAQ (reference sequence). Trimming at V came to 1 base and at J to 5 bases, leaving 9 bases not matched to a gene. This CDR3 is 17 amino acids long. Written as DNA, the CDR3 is TGTGCCAGCAGCTTAGGACCAGCGGGGGGGCGAGGAGATACGCAGTATTTT. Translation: CASSLGPAGGRGDTQYF.

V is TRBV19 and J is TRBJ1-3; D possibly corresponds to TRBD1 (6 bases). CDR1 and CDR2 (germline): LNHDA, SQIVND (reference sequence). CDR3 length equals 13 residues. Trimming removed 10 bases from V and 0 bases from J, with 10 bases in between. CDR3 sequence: CAITTGSGNTIYF. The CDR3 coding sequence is TGTGCCATTACGACAGGCTCTGGAAACACCATATATTTT.

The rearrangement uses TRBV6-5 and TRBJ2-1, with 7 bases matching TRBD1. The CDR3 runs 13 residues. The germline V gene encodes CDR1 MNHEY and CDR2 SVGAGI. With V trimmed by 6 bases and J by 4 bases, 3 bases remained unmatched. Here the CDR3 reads CASRGQIYNEQFF. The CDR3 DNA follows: TGTGCCAGCAGGGGACAGATATACAATGAGCAGTTCTTC.

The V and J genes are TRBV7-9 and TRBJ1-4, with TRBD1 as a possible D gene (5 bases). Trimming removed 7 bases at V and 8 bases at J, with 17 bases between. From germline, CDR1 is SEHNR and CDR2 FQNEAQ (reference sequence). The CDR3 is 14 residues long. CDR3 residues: CASNLGRAGEKLFF. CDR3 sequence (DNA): TGTGCCAGCAACCTCGGCAGGGCTGGGGAAAAACTGTTTTTT.

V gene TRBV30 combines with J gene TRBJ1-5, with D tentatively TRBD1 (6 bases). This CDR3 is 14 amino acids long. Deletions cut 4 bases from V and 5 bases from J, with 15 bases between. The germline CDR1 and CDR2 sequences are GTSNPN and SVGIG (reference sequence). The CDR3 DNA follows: TGTGCCTGGACACAAGGGGGTTCTCATCAGCCCCAGCATTTT. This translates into CAWTQGGSHQPQHF.

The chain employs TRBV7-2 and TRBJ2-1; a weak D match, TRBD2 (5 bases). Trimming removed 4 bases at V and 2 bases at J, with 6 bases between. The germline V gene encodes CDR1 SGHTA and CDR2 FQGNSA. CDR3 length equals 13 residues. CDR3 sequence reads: CASSSGTYNEQFF. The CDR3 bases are TGTGCCAGCAGCTCCGGGACCTACAATGAGCAGTTCTTC.

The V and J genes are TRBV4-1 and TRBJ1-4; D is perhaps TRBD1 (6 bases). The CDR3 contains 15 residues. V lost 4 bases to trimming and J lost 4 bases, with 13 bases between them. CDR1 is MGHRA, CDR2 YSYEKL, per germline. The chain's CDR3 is CASSPSGAFNEKLFF. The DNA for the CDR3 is TGCGCCAGCAGCCCCTCAGGGGCCTTTAATGAAAAACTGTTTTTT.

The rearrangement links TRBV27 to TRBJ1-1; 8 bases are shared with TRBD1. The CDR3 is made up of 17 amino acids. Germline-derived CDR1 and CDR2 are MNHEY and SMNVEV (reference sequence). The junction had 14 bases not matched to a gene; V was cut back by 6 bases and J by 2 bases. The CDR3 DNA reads TGTGCCAGCAGCATTTCCAGGACAGGGTTGGGCAACACTGAAGCTTTCTTT. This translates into CASSISRTGLGNTEAFF.

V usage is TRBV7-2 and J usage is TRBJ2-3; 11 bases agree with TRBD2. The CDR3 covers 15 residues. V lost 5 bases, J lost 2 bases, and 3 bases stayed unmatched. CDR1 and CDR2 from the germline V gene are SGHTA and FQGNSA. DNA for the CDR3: TGTGCCAGCAGCCAACTAGCGGGGGACACAGATACGCAGTATTTT. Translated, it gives CASSQLAGDTDTQYF.

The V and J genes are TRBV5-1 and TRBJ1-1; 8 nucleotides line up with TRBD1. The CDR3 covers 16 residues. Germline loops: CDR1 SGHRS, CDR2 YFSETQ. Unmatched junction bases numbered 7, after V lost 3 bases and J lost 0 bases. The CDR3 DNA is TGCGCCAGCAGCTCGGACGGGACAGGCGTGAACACTGAAGCTTTCTTT. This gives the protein CASSSDGTGVNTEAFF.

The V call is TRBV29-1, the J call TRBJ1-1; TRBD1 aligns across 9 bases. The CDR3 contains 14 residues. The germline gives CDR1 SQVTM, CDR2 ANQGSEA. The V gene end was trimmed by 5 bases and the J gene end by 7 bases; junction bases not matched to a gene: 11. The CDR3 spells CSVSTGGDFGEAFF. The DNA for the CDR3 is TGCAGCGTTTCTACAGGGGGCGATTTCGGTGAAGCTTTCTTT.

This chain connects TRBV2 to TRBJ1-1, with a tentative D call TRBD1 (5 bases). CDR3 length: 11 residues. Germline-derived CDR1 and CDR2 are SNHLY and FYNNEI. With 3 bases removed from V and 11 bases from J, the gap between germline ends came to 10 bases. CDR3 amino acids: CASSEAGRAFF. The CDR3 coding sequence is TGTGCCAGCAGTGAGGCAGGGCGGGCTTTCTTT. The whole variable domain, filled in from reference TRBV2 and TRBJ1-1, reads EPEVTQTPSHQVTQMGQEVILRCVPISNHLYFYWYRQILGQKVEFLVSFYNNEISEKSEIFDDQFSVERPDGSNFTLKIRSTKLEDSAMYFCASSEAGRAFFGQGTRLTVV.

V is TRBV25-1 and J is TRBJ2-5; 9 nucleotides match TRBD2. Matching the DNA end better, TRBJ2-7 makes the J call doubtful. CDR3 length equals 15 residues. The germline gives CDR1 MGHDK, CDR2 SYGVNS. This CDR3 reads CASSEYSGGLNEQYF. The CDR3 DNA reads TGTGCCAGCAGTGAATATAGCGGGGGACTGAACGAGCAGTACTTC.

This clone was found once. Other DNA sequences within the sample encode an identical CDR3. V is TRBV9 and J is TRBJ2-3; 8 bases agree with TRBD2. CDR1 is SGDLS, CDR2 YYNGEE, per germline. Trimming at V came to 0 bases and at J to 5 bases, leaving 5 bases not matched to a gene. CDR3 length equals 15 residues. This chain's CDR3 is CASSVVAGGRDTQYF. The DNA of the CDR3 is TGTGCCAGCAGCGTAGTCGCGGGGGGCAGAGATACGCAGTATTTT.

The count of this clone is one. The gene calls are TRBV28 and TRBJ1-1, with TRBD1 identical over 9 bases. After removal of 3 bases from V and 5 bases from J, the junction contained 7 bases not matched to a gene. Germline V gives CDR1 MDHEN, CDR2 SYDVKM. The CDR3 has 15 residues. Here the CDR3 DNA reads TGTGCCAGCAGTTTGAACGGACAGGGGCGAACTGAAGCTTTCTTT. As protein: CASSLNGQGRTEAFF.

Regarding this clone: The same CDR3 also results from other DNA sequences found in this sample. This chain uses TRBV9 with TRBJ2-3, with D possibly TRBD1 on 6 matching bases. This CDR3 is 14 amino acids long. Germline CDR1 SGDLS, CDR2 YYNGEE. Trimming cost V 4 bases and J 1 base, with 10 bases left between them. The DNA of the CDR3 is TGTGCCAGCAGCCCTAGGACAGGCACAGATACGCAGTATTTT. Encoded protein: CASSPRTGTDTQYF.

The CDR3 protein is CASANDRARGYTF. In DNA form, the CDR3 reads TGTGCCAGCGCCAATGACAGGGCTCGAGGCTACACCTTC. This chain uses TRBV6-6 with TRBJ1-2; 7 bases are a match to TRBD1. In germline, CDR1 is MNHNY, CDR2 SVGAGI (reference sequence). CDR3 length equals 13 residues. V trimming: 8 bases; J trimming: 8 bases; junction bases outside the gene matches: 11.

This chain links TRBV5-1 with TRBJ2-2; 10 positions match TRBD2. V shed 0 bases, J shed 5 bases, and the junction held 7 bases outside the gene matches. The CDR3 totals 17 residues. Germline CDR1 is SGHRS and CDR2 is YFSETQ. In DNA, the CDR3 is TGCGCCAGCAGCTTGGCCAGCGGGAGGGCGTTAACCGGGGAGCTGTTTTTT. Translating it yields CASSLASGRALTGELFF.

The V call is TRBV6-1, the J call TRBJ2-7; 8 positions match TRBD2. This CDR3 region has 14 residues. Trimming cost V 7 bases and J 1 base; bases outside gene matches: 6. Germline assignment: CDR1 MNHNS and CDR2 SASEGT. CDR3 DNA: TGTGCCAGCATCCCGGGAGGGTTTTCCTACGAGCAGTACTTC. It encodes CASIPGGFSYEQYF.

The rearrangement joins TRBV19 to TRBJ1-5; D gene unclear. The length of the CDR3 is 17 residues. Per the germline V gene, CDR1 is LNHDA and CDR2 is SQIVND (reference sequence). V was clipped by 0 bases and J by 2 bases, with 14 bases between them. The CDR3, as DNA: TGTGCCAGTAGTATAGAGTTAGCGTTTCGCGGCAATCAGCCCCAGCATTTT. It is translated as CASSIELAFRGNQPQHF.

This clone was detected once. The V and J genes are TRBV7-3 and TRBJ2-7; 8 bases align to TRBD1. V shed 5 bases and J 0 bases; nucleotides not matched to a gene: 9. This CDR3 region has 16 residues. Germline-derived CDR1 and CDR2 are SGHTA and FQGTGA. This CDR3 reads CASSPKGGTGSYEQYF. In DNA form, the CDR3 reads TGTGCCAGCAGCCCCAAAGGGGGGACAGGCTCCTACGAGCAGTACTTC.

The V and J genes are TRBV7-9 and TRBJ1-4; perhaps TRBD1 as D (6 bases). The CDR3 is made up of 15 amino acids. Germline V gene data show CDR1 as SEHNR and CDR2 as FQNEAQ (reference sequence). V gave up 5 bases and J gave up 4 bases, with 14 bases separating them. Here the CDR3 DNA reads TGTGCCAGCAGCCCCCAGACAGGCCTTAATGAAAAACTGTTTTTT. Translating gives CASSPQTGLNEKLFF. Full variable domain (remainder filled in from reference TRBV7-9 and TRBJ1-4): DTGVSQNPRHKITKRGQNVTFRCDPISEHNRLYWYRQTLGQGPEFLTYFQNEAQLEKSRLLSDRFSAERPKGSFSTLEIQRTEQGDSAMYLCASSPQTGLNEKLFFGSGTQLSVL.

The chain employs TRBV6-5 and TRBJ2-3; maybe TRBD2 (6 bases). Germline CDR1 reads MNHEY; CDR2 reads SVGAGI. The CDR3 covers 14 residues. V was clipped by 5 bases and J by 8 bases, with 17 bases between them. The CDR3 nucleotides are TGTGCCAGCAGTACTGGAGGGTCGGGTGTTACGCAGTATTTT. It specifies CASSTGGSGVTQYF.

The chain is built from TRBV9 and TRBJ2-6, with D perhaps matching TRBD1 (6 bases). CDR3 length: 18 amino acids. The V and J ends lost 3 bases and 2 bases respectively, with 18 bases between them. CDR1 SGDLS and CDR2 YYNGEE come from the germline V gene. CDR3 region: CASSDPPPTGPGANVLTF. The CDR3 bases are TGTGCCAGCAGCGACCCTCCACCGACAGGACCTGGGGCCAACGTCCTGACTTTC.

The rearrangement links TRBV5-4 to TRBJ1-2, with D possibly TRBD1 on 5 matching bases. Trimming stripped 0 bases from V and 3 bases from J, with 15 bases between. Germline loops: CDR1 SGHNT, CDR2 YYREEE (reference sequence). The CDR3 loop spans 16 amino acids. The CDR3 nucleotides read TGTGCCAGCAGCTTGGGGGGCCCAAGGTCGGACTATGGCTACACCTTC. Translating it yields CASSLGGPRSDYGYTF.